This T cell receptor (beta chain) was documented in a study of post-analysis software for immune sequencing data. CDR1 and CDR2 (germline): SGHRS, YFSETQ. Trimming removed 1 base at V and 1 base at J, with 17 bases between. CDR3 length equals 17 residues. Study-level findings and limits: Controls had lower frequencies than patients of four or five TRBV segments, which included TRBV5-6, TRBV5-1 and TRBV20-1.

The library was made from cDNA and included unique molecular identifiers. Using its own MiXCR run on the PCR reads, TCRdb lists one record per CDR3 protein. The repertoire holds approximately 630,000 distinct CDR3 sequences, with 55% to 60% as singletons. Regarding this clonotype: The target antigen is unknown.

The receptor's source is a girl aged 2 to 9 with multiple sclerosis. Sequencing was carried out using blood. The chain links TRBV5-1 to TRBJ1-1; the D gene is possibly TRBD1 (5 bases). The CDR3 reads CASSLLWTQIQNTEAFF. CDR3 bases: TGCGCCAGCAGCTTGTTGTGGACACAAATCCAGAACACTGAAGCTTTCTTT.